Listed below are T cell receptor beta chains from one sample, sequenced in a study of blood T cell repertoires in COVID-19. Repertoires were generated with immunoSEQ multiplex PCR, while TCRdb's copy carries only in-frame clones and drops some. The profile shows some 220,000 clones, 75% to 85% of them singletons. Sequences were obtained from peripheral blood. The receptors come from a man aged 50-59 years with COVID-19, enrolled during active disease. Both conserved end residues are part of each CDR3. A D gene is named only where the DNA matches it firmly. The size of a clone is reported for some rows only, either as once, few or many, or as a class for expanded clones.

size: .
V: TRBV10-3
J: TRBJ2-7
D: .
CDR3: CAISESTLGGTYEQYF
DNA: TGTGCCATCAGTGAGTCGACGTTAGGCGGGACCTACGAGCAGTACTTC

size: .
V: TRBV29-1
J: TRBJ1-5
D: .
CDR3: CSVGGLSSNQPQHF
DNA: TGCAGCGTGGGGGGACTCAGTAGCAATCAGCCCCAGCATTTT

size: .
V: TRBV28
J: TRBJ1-2
D: .
CDR3: CASQSPRDNRAAYGYTF
DNA: TGTGCCAGCCAATCGCCAAGGGACAACCGGGCCGCCTATGGCTACACCTTC

size: .
V: TRBV5-1
J: TRBJ2-1
D: .
CDR3: CATKREWGTEQFF
DNA: TGCGCCACCAAAAGAGAGTGGGGCACTGAGCAGTTCTTC

size: once
V: TRBV27
J: TRBJ1-2
D: .
CDR3: CASSLNEGNGYTF
DNA: TGTGCCAGCAGTTTGAATGAGGGAAATGGCTACACCTTC

size: .
V: TRBV7-2
J: TRBJ1-5
D: .
CDR3: CASSFSTRNQPQHF
DNA: TGTGCCAGCAGCTTTAGCACACGGAATCAGCCCCAGCATTTT

size: once
V: TRBV18
J: TRBJ2-2
D: TRBD1
CDR3: CASSPQGQGTGELFF
DNA: TGTGCCAGCTCACCACAAGGACAGGGGACCGGGGAGCTGTTTTTT

size: .
V: TRBV6-2/TRBV6-3
J: TRBJ1-2
D: .
CDR3: CASSYQGRFDGYTF
DNA: TGTGCCAGCAGTTACCAGGGGCGCTTCGATGGCTACACCTTC

size: once
V: TRBV10-3
J: TRBJ1-2
D: .
CDR3: CAIGDTPRDGYTF
DNA: TGTGCCATCGGGGACACCCCGAGGGATGGCTACACCTTC

size: .
V: TRBV4-1
J: TRBJ1-5
D: .
CDR3: CASSQIFVNQPQHF
DNA: TGCGCCAGCAGCCAAATCTTTGTCAATCAGCCCCAGCATTTT

size: .
V: TRBV7-8
J: TRBJ1-2
D: TRBD1
CDR3: CASSPSAGQGVGYGYTF
DNA: TGTGCCAGCAGCCCCTCGGCGGGACAGGGGGTTGGGTATGGCTACACCTTC

size: .
V: TRBV5-1
J: TRBJ1-1
D: TRBD1
CDR3: CASSLRTGNTEAFF
DNA: TGCGCCAGCAGCCTTCGGACAGGGAACACTGAAGCTTTCTTT

size: few
V: TRBV5-6
J: TRBJ2-2
D: .
CDR3: CASSLPPGVDGELFF
DNA: TGTGCCAGCAGCTTGCCCCCAGGGGTGGACGGGGAGCTGTTTTTT

size: .
V: TRBV29-1
J: TRBJ2-5
D: .
CDR3: CSVEDRRQGFQETQYF
DNA: TGCAGCGTTGAAGATAGAAGGCAGGGCTTCCAAGAGACCCAGTACTTC

size: .
V: TRBV21-1
J: TRBJ1-5
D: .
CDR3: CASSPKGARVLRPQHF
DNA: TGTGCCAGCAGCCCAAAAGGGGCCAGGGTCCTACGGCCCCAGCATTTT

size: .
V: TRBV2
J: TRBJ2-5
D: .
CDR3: CASSLAGSQETQYF
DNA: TGTGCCAGCAGTCTCGCGGGGTCCCAAGAGACCCAGTACTTC

size: .
V: TRBV3-1/TRBV3-2
J: TRBJ2-1
D: .
CDR3: CASSPLRYNEQFF
DNA: TGTGCCAGCAGCCCGCTACGGTACAATGAGCAGTTCTTC

size: .
V: TRBV19
J: TRBJ2-3
D: TRBD2
CDR3: CASSSSSGGATDTQYF
DNA: TGTGCCAGTAGTTCCTCTAGCGGGGGGGCCACAGATACGCAGTATTTT

size: few
V: TRBV7-9
J: TRBJ1-5
D: .
CDR3: CASSLAGGSNQPQHF
DNA: TGTGCCAGCAGCTTAGCGGGAGGGAGCAATCAGCCCCAGCATTTT

size: .
V: TRBV6-2/TRBV6-3
J: TRBJ2-5
D: .
CDR3: CASSFRGFSGPQYF
DNA: TGTGCCAGCAGTTTCAGAGGGTTTTCAGGACCCCAGTACTTC

size: few
V: TRBV18
J: TRBJ2-5
D: .
CDR3: CASSPNTEGGQYF
DNA: TGTGCCAGCTCACCAAATACCGAAGGAGGCCAGTACTTC

size: .
V: TRBV7-8
J: TRBJ1-3
D: TRBD1
CDR3: CASSLTGAGNTIYF
DNA: TGTGCCAGCAGCTTAACAGGGGCTGGAAACACCATATATTTT

size: .
V: TRBV28
J: TRBJ1-2
D: .
CDR3: CASSLGGGSYGYTF
DNA: TGTGCCAGCAGTTTGGGCGGGGGAAGCTATGGCTACACCTTC

size: once
V: TRBV5-1
J: TRBJ1-1
D: .
CDR3: CASSLGHNMNTEAFF
DNA: TGCGCCAGCAGCTTAGGACACAACATGAACACTGAAGCTTTCTTT

size: .
V: TRBV5-5
J: TRBJ1-3
D: .
CDR3: CASSRNQGIGNTIYF
DNA: TGTGCCAGCAGCCGGAACCAGGGGATTGGAAACACCATATATTTT

size: once
V: TRBV6-6
J: TRBJ1-5
D: TRBD1
CDR3: CASRVPRGHNQPQHF
DNA: TGTGCCAGCAGGGTCCCCAGGGGGCACAATCAGCCCCAGCATTTT

size: .
V: TRBV7-8
J: TRBJ2-2
D: .
CDR3: CASSLSGYRNTGELFF
DNA: TGTGCCAGCAGCCTCTCAGGGTACAGAAACACCGGGGAGCTGTTTTTT

size: .
V: TRBV9
J: TRBJ1-1
D: TRBD1
CDR3: CASSATGGVNTEAFF
DNA: TGTGCCAGCAGCGCTACAGGGGGCGTAAACACTGAAGCTTTCTTT

size: .
V: TRBV3-1/TRBV3-2
J: TRBJ1-1
D: .
CDR3: CASSQRGGEAFF
DNA: TGTGCCAGCAGCCAAAGGGGGGGGGAAGCTTTCTTT

size: .
V: TRBV4-2
J: TRBJ2-2
D: TRBD2
CDR3: CASSPRTSGVKTGELFF
DNA: TGTGCCAGCAGCCCGCGGACTAGCGGGGTAAAGACCGGGGAGCTGTTTTTT

size: .
V: TRBV5-5
J: TRBJ1-1
D: .
CDR3: CASSLASFGVHGENTEAFF
DNA: TGTGCCAGCAGCTTGGCCTCATTCGGCGTGCATGGAGAGAACACTGAAGCTTTCTTT

size: .
V: TRBV28
J: TRBJ2-5
D: .
CDR3: CASSNRQVQETQYF
DNA: TGTGCCAGCAGTAACAGACAGGTCCAAGAGACCCAGTACTTC

size: .
V: TRBV12-3/TRBV12-4
J: TRBJ1-6
D: .
CDR3: CASSFGNSPLHF
DNA: TGTGCCAGCAGTTTCGGGAATTCACCCCTCCACTTT

size: .
V: TRBV20-1
J: TRBJ2-7
D: .
CDR3: CSANRVDEQYF
DNA: TGCAGTGCCAACAGGGTGGACGAGCAGTACTTC

size: .
V: TRBV5-1
J: TRBJ1-4
D: .
CDR3: CASRWDTEKLFF
DNA: TGCGCCAGCAGGTGGGACACGGAAAAACTGTTTTTT

size: .
V: TRBV4-1
J: TRBJ2-3
D: .
CDR3: CASSQDLLGLPQYF
DNA: TGCGCCAGCAGCCAAGATCTTTTGGGACTCCCGCAGTATTTT

size: .
V: TRBV7-2
J: TRBJ2-7
D: TRBD1
CDR3: CASSFPLPGQALHEQYF
DNA: TGTGCCAGCAGCTTCCCGCTGCCGGGACAGGCACTACACGAGCAGTACTTC

size: few
V: TRBV29-1
J: TRBJ2-6
D: TRBD1
CDR3: CSVGGTGSYSGANVLTF
DNA: TGCAGCGTTGGAGGGACAGGTAGCTACTCTGGGGCCAACGTCCTGACTTTC

size: .
V: TRBV6-5
J: TRBJ1-2
D: .
CDR3: CASSSTILRQGHGYTF
DNA: TGTGCCAGCAGTTCCACGATCCTCAGGCAGGGGCATGGCTACACCTTC

size: once
V: TRBV7-8
J: TRBJ1-2
D: .
CDR3: CASSIPGHRLGYTF
DNA: TGTGCCAGCAGCATCCCGGGACACCGGCTTGGCTACACCTTC

size: .
V: TRBV29-1
J: TRBJ1-1
D: TRBD1
CDR3: CSVPDRWNTEAFF
DNA: TGCAGCGTCCCGGACAGGTGGAACACTGAAGCTTTCTTT

size: .
V: TRBV5-1
J: TRBJ2-1
D: .
CDR3: CASSPDRYNEQFF
DNA: TGCGCCAGCAGCCCAGACAGATACAATGAGCAGTTCTTC

size: once
V: TRBV28
J: TRBJ1-4
D: TRBD1
CDR3: CASRMDRGRVGRHEKLFF
DNA: TGTGCCAGCAGAATGGACAGGGGGCGCGTCGGAAGACATGAAAAACTGTTTTTT

size: .
V: TRBV7-2
J: TRBJ1-5
D: .
CDR3: CASSLGQGSNQPQHF
DNA: TGTGCCAGCAGCTTAGGGCAGGGAAGCAATCAGCCCCAGCATTTT

size: few
V: TRBV19
J: TRBJ1-5
D: .
CDR3: CASSIFRGSRNQPQHF
DNA: TGTGCCAGTAGTATCTTCAGGGGCAGTCGGAATCAGCCCCAGCATTTT

size: .
V: TRBV15
J: TRBJ2-7
D: .
CDR3: CATSVDSNREQYF
DNA: TGTGCCACCAGCGTTGACAGTAACCGCGAGCAGTACTTC

size: once
V: TRBV6-4
J: TRBJ2-7
D: .
CDR3: CASRFWTGSYEQYF
DNA: TGTGCCAGCAGATTTTGGACTGGCTCCTACGAGCAGTACTTC

size: .
V: TRBV5-1
J: TRBJ1-1
D: .
CDR3: CASNARAGGDTEAFF
DNA: TGCGCCAGCAACGCGAGAGCGGGGGGGGACACTGAAGCTTTCTTT

size: .
V: TRBV10-1
J: TRBJ2-5
D: .
CDR3: CASSEGTQETQYF
DNA: TGCGCCAGCAGTGAGGGGACTCAAGAGACCCAGTACTTC

size: .
V: TRBV6-4
J: TRBJ1-2
D: .
CDR3: CASSPQGREGYGYTF
DNA: TGTGCCAGCAGCCCCCAAGGCAGGGAGGGCTATGGCTACACCTTC

size: .
V: TRBV18
J: TRBJ1-3
D: .
CDR3: CASSPQAGAAGNTIYF
DNA: TGTGCCAGCTCACCACAAGCGGGGGCGGCTGGAAACACCATATATTTT

size: .
V: TRBV30
J: TRBJ2-6
D: TRBD1
CDR3: CAWSTLRPGTGSGANVLTF
DNA: TGTGCCTGGAGTACGCTTCGTCCCGGGACAGGCTCTGGGGCCAACGTCCTGACTTTC

size: .
V: TRBV18
J: TRBJ1-4
D: TRBD1
CDR3: CASSLFSGTGEGEKLFF
DNA: TGTGCCAGCTCACTCTTTTCCGGGACAGGGGAAGGTGAAAAACTGTTTTTT

size: .
V: TRBV3-1/TRBV3-2
J: TRBJ1-3
D: TRBD1
CDR3: CASSQAARGSGNTIYF
DNA: TGTGCCAGCAGCCAAGCTGCCAGGGGGTCGGGAAACACCATATATTTT

size: .
V: TRBV7-8
J: TRBJ1-6
D: .
CDR3: CASSLTRTDGLVSPLHF
DNA: TGTGCCAGCAGCTTAACACGGACAGACGGGCTGGTTTCACCCCTCCACTTT

size: once
V: TRBV3-1/TRBV3-2
J: TRBJ1-3
D: .
CDR3: CASSQGNRVNTIYF
DNA: TGTGCCAGCAGCCAAGGCAACAGGGTGAACACCATATATTTT

size: once
V: TRBV6-1
J: TRBJ1-2
D: .
CDR3: CASSEAPGGYGYTF
DNA: TGTGCCAGCAGTGAAGCGCCTGGGGGGTATGGCTACACCTTC

size: .
V: TRBV30
J: TRBJ2-3
D: .
CDR3: CAWSYPLAGTQYF
DNA: TGTGCCTGGAGCTATCCTCTAGCAGGTACGCAGTATTTT

size: once
V: TRBV3-1/TRBV3-2
J: TRBJ1-6
D: .
CDR3: CASSSDRYNSPLHF
DNA: TGTGCCAGCAGCTCCGACAGGTACAATTCACCCCTCCACTTT